This entry features one T cell receptor (beta chain) sequence. What it binds is unknown. This record comes from a study of early T cells in non-severe SARS-CoV-2 infection. The wider study: Sequencing used unsorted whole-blood bulk RNA, so chains lack pairing.

Findings and caveats of the study: Anti-spike CD8 specificities were favored by VDJdb matching, whose results missed private and CD4 specificities.

In the library, individual cDNA molecules carried attached unique molecular identifiers. TCRdb redid the calling of the 5' RACE reads with MiXCR, one entry per CDR3 protein. The data contain some 58,000 distinct CDR3 sequences, around 10% of them singletons. Specimen: whole blood, collected at baseline. The receptor comes from an adult who was a healthcare worker with PCR-confirmed SARS-CoV-2 infection or an uninfected control (not recorded which).

The DNA of the CDR3 is TGTGCCAGCAGCCAAGCAAGCAGGGCTGGCGGTGGCTACACCTTC. Translated: CASSQASRAGGGYTF. The chain is built from TRBV14 and TRBJ1-2; TRBD1 might be the D (5 bases). The CDR3 extends over 15 amino acids. Looked up from germline, CDR1 is SGHDN and CDR2 is FVKESK. Trimming left V 1 base short and J 7 bases short, with 16 bases between.